What follows are 22 T cell receptor beta chains derived from one specimen sequenced in a study of shared clonotypes between healthy human individuals. Generated by immunoSEQ multiplex PCR, the TCRdb table keeps only in-frame clones and is missing some. The table lists a few million clones, around 94% of them singletons. The sample was naive CD4+ T cells sorted from blood. Documented subset: CD45RA+ positively selected. The receptor source for this set is a man between 18 and 29 years old in good health.

J is TRBJ1-4 and V is TRBV7-8; 7 bases fit TRBD1. V lost 4 bases, J lost 8 bases, and 7 bases stayed unmatched. The CDR3 has 14 residues. Germline V gene sequence: CDR1 SGHVS, CDR2 FQNEAQ. The CDR3 loop is CASSSDREWEKLFF. The CDR3 DNA follows: TGTGCCAGCAGCTCCGACAGGGAGTGGGAAAAACTGTTTTTT.

This clone was counted a single time. The chain couples TRBV7-3 to TRBJ2-6; 7 bases map to TRBD1. Trimming took 5 bases from V and 2 from J; bases not matched to a gene: 12. Per germline, CDR1 SGHTA and CDR2 FQGTGA. There are 18 residues in the CDR3. The CDR3 region has the DNA TGTGCCAGCAGCCCCTACGGGACAGCCATCGCTGGGGCCAACGTCCTGACTTTC. Translated, it gives CASSPYGTAIAGANVLTF.

This rearrangement joins TRBV27 to TRBJ2-7, with D possibly TRBD1 on 5 matching bases. Trimming left V 4 bases short and J 2 bases short, with 12 bases between. Germline CDR1 and CDR2: MNHEY and SMNVEV (reference sequence). This CDR3 region has 14 residues. CDR3 nucleotides: TGTGCCAGCAGTTCCTCGACAGCTACCTACGAGCAGTACTTC. It is translated as CASSSSTATYEQYF.

Concerning this clone itself: Different DNA sequences within this sample yield the same CDR3. This rearrangement joins TRBV5-1 to TRBJ2-7; 9 nucleotides line up with TRBD2. From germline, CDR1 is SGHRS and CDR2 YFSETQ. The CDR3 contains 14 residues. V was clipped by 4 bases and J by 3 bases; unmatched bases: 5. CDR3 amino acids: CASSPGTSRYEQYF. Here the CDR3 DNA reads TGCGCCAGCAGCCCAGGGACTAGCCGCTACGAGCAGTACTTC.

With respect to this clone: At the DNA level, this CDR3 is encoded by other sequences in the same sample as well. This chain connects TRBV30 to TRBJ2-5; D uncertain. Germline V gives CDR1 GTSNPN, CDR2 SVGIG (reference sequence). The V and J ends lost 0 bases and 3 bases respectively, with 8 bases between them. The CDR3 contains 13 residues. The CDR3 is CAWSVLREETQYF. The CDR3 DNA reads TGTGCCTGGAGTGTACTCAGAGAAGAGACCCAGTACTTC.

About this clone itself: This sample includes further DNA sequences coding for the same CDR3. This chain connects TRBV25-1 to TRBJ2-2; no clear D. The V gene's germline CDR1 is MGHDK and CDR2 SYGVNS. This CDR3 contains 13 residues. V was clipped by 7 bases and J by 3 bases, with 9 bases between them. CDR3 in DNA: TGTGCCAGCACTTCAGGTTACACCGGGGAGCTGTTTTTT. Its protein product is CASTSGYTGELFF.

The count of this clone is one. The V gene is TRBV19, the J gene TRBJ1-1, with 8 bases aligning to TRBD1. The CDR3 is made up of 15 amino acids. CDR1 and CDR2 from the germline V gene are LNHDA and SQIVND (reference sequence). The trim removed 3 bases at V and 2 bases at J, leaving 5 bases unmatched. CDR3 sequence (DNA): TGTGCCAGTAGTATTGGAACAGGGGGAAACACTGAAGCTTTCTTT. This codes for CASSIGTGGNTEAFF.

The chain links TRBV4-1 to TRBJ2-5, with 12 bases lining up with TRBD2. This CDR3 spans 14 amino acids. Germline CDR1 is MGHRA and CDR2 is YSYEKL. J lost 5 bases, V lost 3 bases, and 1 base had no gene match. CDR3 sequence (DNA): TGCGCCAGCAGCCAGCTAGCGGGAGGGGAGACCCAGTACTTC. Protein: CASSQLAGGETQYF.

For this clone: Relative to the germline gene, one junction end is altered; a read error may explain this. V gene TRBV7-7 combines with J gene TRBJ2-7, with 13 bases identical to TRBD2. CDR3 size: 15 residues. Germline V gene sequence: CDR1 SSHAT, CDR2 FNYEAQ (reference sequence). CDR3 residues: CASSLTSGGAQEQYF. Here the CDR3 DNA reads TGTGCTAGCAGCCTAACTAGCGGGGGGGCTCAAGAGCAGTACTTC.

The chain employs TRBV7-2 and TRBJ2-7, with D perhaps TRBD2 (5 bases). Germline CDR1 is SGHTA and CDR2 is FQGNSA. This CDR3 has 11 amino acids. V lost 5 bases and J 7 bases, leaving 9 bases between the germline ends. The CDR3 reads CASSPKREQYF. DNA of the CDR3: TGTGCCAGCAGCCCCAAGCGGGAGCAGTACTTC.

Notes on this clone: The same CDR3 arises from other DNA sequences in this sample as well. This chain joins TRBV29-1 and TRBJ2-1; no reliable D call. The CDR3 has 8 amino acids. V lost 5 bases and J 7 bases, leaving 0 bases between the germline ends. Germline V gene data show CDR1 as SQVTM and CDR2 as ANQGSEA. CDR3 DNA sequence: TGCAGCGTTAATGAGCAGTTCTTC. Amino acid sequence: CSVNEQFF.

The table lists this clone with a count of one. The sample carries other DNA sequences with the same CDR3. The chain combines TRBV30 with TRBJ2-5; D gene ambiguous. CDR1 and CDR2 from the germline V gene are GTSNPN and SVGIG (reference sequence). V was shortened by 3 bases and J by 5 bases, with 7 bases between the two germline ends. This CDR3 is built from 11 residues. The CDR3 is CAWSPKETQYF. CDR3 coding DNA: TGTGCCTGGAGCCCAAAGGAGACCCAGTACTTC.

The chain employs TRBV25-1 and TRBJ2-5; 10 nucleotides agree with TRBD1. The CDR3 spans 16 residues. Germline-derived CDR1 and CDR2 are MGHDK and SYGVNS. The trim removed 6 bases at V and 1 base at J, leaving 8 bases unmatched. CDR3 loop: CASSRLGQGPQETQYF. As DNA, the CDR3 is TGTGCCAGCAGCCGCCTGGGACAGGGGCCCCAAGAGACCCAGTACTTC.

The chain joins TRBV9 to TRBJ1-5; D is ambiguous. V shed 3 bases and J shed 3 bases, with 13 bases lying between them. Per germline, CDR1 SGDLS and CDR2 YYNGEE. This CDR3 region has 15 residues. CDR3 DNA: TGTGCCAGCAGCGCGGGCGGCAGCCTCAATCAGCCCCAGCATTTT. Translated, it gives CASSAGGSLNQPQHF.

The gene calls are TRBV11-3 and TRBJ2-7, with D possibly being TRBD2 (7 bases). Trimming pared 4 bases from V and 4 bases from J, leaving 11 bases between. Germline V gives CDR1 SGHNT, CDR2 YENEEA. This CDR3 has 13 residues. CDR3 coding DNA: TGTGCCAGCAGCTCCGGGGGGCAGTACGAGCAGTACTTC. This gives the protein CASSSGGQYEQYF.

The chain carries TRBV5-4 and TRBJ2-2; 14 bases map to TRBD2. Trimming removed 0 bases from V and 4 bases from J; junction bases left unmatched: 8. From germline, CDR1 is SGHNT and CDR2 YYREEE (reference sequence). This CDR3 has 19 amino acids. The CDR3 coding sequence is TGTGCCAGCAGCTTGGGTGGGACTAGCGGGAGTTTGGTCACCGGGGAGCTGTTTTTT. Its translation: CASSLGGTSGSLVTGELFF. Variable domain in full (rest from reference TRBV5-4 and TRBJ2-2): ETGVTQSPTHLIKTRGQQVTLRCSSQSGHNTVSWYQQALGQGPQFIFQYYREEENGRGNFPPRFSGLQFPNYSSELNVNALELDDSALYLCASSLGGTSGSLVTGELFFGEGSRLTVL.

This clone has only one observation. The chain combines TRBV6-1 with TRBJ1-4; unclear D gene. The CDR3 covers 13 residues. Between the trimmed V and J ends, which lost 4 bases and 1 base, there was a span of 4 bases. Germline V gene sequence: CDR1 MNHNS, CDR2 SASEGT. The CDR3 spells CASSGRTNEKLFF. In nucleotides, the CDR3 is TGTGCCAGCAGTGGGAGAACTAATGAAAAACTGTTTTTT.

The chain couples TRBV2 to TRBJ2-2; D remains ambiguous. Germline loops: CDR1 SNHLY, CDR2 FYNNEI. The germline V and J ends were trimmed by 6 bases and 3 bases, with 11 bases remaining between them. CDR3 length equals 14 residues. The CDR3 reads CASRTGLHTGELFF. The CDR3 DNA sequence: TGTGCCAGCAGGACGGGTCTTCACACCGGGGAGCTGTTTTTT.

Details on this clone: Other DNA sequences within the sample encode an identical CDR3. CDR3: CAWRRGNSYEQYF. In DNA form, the CDR3 reads TGTGCCTGGAGAAGAGGAAACTCCTACGAGCAGTACTTC. The chain couples TRBV30 to TRBJ2-7; D gene unclear. V was shortened by 3 bases and J by 0 bases, with 9 bases between the two germline ends. The germline CDR1 and CDR2 sequences are GTSNPN and SVGIG (reference sequence). This CDR3 contains 13 residues.

The gene calls are TRBV6-5 and TRBJ2-3, with 8 bases lining up with TRBD2. Germline values: CDR1 MNHEY, CDR2 SVGAGI. CDR3 length: 16 residues. V lost 4 bases and J lost 5; bases outside the gene matches: 11. CDR3 sequence (DNA): TGTGCCAGCAGTTGGGAGGGGAGGCGGGGGGTAGATACGCAGTATTTT. It is translated as CASSWEGRRGVDTQYF.

A word on this clone: The sample contains more than one DNA sequence encoding this CDR3. This chain joins TRBV11-2 and TRBJ1-1, with unresolved D. Germline CDR1 is SGHAT and CDR2 is FQNNGV. Deletions cut 3 bases from V and 1 base from J, with 6 bases between. The CDR3 has 13 residues. DNA of the CDR3: TGTGCCAGCAGCTTGAGTAGGAACACTGAAGCTTTCTTT. Residues: CASSLSRNTEAFF.

This chain uses TRBV30 with TRBJ2-2, with a possible D match to TRBD2 (6 bases). Trimming cost V 8 bases and J 0 bases, with 13 bases left between them. This CDR3 has 14 amino acids. Looked up from germline, CDR1 is GTSNPN and CDR2 is SVGIG (reference sequence). CDR3: CATRPGANTGELFF. The CDR3 DNA reads as TGTGCCACCCGCCCGGGGGCGAACACCGGGGAGCTGTTTTTT.